This TCR beta chain appears in the sequencing data of a study of Ad26.COV2.S vaccination and SARS-CoV-2 variants. The treatment denotes: roughly 18 received Ad26.COV2.S at low or high dose, single or two shots; 5 received placebo; per-sample allocation not given. Sampling was done on day 63 after the first vaccine or placebo injection. The repertoire was sequenced with immunoSEQ multiplex PCR; TCRdb's copy has only in-frame clones and lacks some. The sample includes hundreds of thousands of clones, roughly 90% seen only once; the top ten take approximately 1.5%. The CDR3 is 15 amino acids. Germline assignment: CDR1 KGHSH and CDR2 LQKENI. Unmatched junction bases numbered 3, after V lost 3 bases and J lost 0 bases. Study outcomes and limitations: Assessments of TCR breadth and depth may have underestimated the total T cell responses.

A word on this clone: Antigen specificity is unknown.

The starting material was peripheral blood, obtained in a trial of Ad26.COV2.S vaccine versus placebo. The chain uses TRBV18 and TRBJ1-2, with TRBD1 matching 8 bases. This sequence originates from a person between 18 and 65 years old who received the Ad26.COV2.S COVID-19 vaccine or a placebo. CDR3: CASSPGQGPNYGYTF. Written as DNA, the CDR3 is TGTGCCAGCTCACCTGGACAGGGACCTAACTATGGCTACACCTTC.